Detailed here is one T cell receptor beta chain. This sample is part of a study of control samples from healthy donors and cancer patients. Sequencing was performed with immunoSEQ multiplex PCR; in TCRdb, only in-frame clones are kept and a portion is missing. The sample lists around 180,000 clones, just over 85% occurring once. The sequencing input was blood. This TCR derives from a woman under 40 in good health.

For the CDR3, the DNA is TGTGCCAGTAGTATAGGGGCTGGGTCCACTGAAGCTTTCTTT. Protein product: CASSIGAGSTEAFF. The rearrangement links TRBV19 to TRBJ1-1; D remains unclear. The CDR3 loop spans 14 amino acids. V lost 1 base and J 4 bases, leaving 10 bases between the germline ends. Looked up from germline, CDR1 is LNHDA and CDR2 is SQIVND (reference sequence).